This record concerns one TCR beta chain sequence. The CDR3 is made up of 14 amino acids. Germline trimming cut 8 bases from V and 2 bases from J; bases unmatched to any gene: 6. The germline V gene has CDR1 SEHNR and CDR2 FQNEAQ (reference sequence). The data were taken from a study of blood T cell repertoires in COVID-19. TCRdb keeps only in-frame clones here, not all; method: immunoSEQ multiplex PCR. The sample includes a few hundred thousand clones, about 83% seen only once; the top ten take roughly 2%. The TCR originated in a young man who had recovered from COVID-19. The sample comprised peripheral blood. The rearrangement uses TRBV7-9 and TRBJ2-7; 10 bases map to TRBD2. The CDR3 nucleotides are TGTGCCAGCTCCAGGACTAGCGGCCCCTACGAGCAGTACTTC. It yields the protein CASSRTSGPYEQYF.